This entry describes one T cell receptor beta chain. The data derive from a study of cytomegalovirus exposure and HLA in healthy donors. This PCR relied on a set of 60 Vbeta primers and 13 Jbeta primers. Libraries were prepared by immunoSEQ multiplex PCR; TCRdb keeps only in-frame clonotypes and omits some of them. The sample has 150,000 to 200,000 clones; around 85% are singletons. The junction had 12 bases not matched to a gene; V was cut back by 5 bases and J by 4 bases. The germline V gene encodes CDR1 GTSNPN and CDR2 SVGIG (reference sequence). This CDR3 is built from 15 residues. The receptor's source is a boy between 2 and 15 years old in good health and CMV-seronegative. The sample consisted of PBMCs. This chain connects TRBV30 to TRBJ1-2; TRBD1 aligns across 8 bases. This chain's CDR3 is CAWAFGQGLGYGYTF. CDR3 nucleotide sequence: TGTGCCTGGGCCTTCGGACAGGGCCTAGGCTATGGCTACACCTTC.